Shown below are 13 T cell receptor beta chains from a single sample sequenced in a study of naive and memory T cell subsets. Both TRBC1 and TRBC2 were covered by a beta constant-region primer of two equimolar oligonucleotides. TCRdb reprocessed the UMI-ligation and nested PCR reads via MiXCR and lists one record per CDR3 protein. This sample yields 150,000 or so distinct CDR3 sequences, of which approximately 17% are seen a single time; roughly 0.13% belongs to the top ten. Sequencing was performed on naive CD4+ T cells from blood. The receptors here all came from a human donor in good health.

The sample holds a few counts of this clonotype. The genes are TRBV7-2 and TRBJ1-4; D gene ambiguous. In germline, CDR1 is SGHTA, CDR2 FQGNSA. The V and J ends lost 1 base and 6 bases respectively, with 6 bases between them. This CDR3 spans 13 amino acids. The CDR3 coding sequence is TGTGCCAGCAGCTTAGACAGTTATGAAAAACTGTTTTTT. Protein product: CASSLDSYEKLFF.

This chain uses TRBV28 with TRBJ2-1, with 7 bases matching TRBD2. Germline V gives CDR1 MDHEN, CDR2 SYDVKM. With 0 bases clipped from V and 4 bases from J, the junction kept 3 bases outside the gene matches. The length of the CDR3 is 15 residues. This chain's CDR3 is CASSLWAGDYNEQFF. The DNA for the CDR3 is TGTGCCAGCAGTTTATGGGCGGGGGATTACAATGAGCAGTTCTTC.

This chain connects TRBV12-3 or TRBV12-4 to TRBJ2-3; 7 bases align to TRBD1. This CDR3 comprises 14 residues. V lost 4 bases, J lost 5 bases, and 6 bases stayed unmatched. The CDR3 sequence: CASSSDRARDTQYF. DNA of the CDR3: TGTGCCAGCAGTTCCGACAGGGCGAGAGATACGCAGTATTTT.

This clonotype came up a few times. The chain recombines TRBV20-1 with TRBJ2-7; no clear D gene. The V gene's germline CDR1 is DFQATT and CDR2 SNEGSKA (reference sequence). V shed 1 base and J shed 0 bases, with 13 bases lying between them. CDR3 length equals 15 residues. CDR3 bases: TGCAGTGCTAGAGGAACTACGGGCCCCTCCTACGAGCAGTACTTC. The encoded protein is CSARGTTGPSYEQYF.

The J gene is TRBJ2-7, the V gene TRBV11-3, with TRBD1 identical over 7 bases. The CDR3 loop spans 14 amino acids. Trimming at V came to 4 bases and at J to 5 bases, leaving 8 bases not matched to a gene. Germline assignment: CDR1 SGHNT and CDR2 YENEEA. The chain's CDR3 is CASSSEGAMNEQYF. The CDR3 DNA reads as TGTGCCAGCAGCTCCGAGGGGGCGATGAACGAGCAGTACTTC.

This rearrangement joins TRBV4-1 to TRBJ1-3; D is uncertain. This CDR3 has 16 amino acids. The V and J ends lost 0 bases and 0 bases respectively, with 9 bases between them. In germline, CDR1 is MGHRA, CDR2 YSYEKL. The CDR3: CASSQEPASSGNTIYF. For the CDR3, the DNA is TGCGCCAGCAGCCAAGAACCGGCCTCCTCTGGAAACACCATATATTTT.

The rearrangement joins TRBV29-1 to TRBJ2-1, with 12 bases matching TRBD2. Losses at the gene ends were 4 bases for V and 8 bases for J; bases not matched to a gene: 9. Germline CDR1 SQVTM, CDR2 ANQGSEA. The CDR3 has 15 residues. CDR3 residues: CSVGLAGELQDEQFF. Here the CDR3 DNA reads TGCAGCGTTGGACTAGCGGGAGAATTACAGGATGAGCAGTTCTTC.

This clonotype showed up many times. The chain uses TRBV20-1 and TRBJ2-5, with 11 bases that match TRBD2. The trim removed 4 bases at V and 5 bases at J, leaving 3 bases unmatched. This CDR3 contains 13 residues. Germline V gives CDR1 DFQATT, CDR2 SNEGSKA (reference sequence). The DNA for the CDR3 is TGCAGTGCTATACTAGCGGGGGTGGAGACCCAGTACTTC. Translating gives CSAILAGVETQYF.

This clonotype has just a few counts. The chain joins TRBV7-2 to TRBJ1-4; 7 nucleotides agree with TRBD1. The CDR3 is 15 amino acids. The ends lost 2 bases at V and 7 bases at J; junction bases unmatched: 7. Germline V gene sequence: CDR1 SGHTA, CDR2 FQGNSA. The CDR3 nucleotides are TGTGCCAGCAGCTTACCACAGGGGAGGGTTGAAAAACTGTTTTTT. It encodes CASSLPQGRVEKLFF.

The CDR3 region has the DNA TGCGCCAGCAGTGAGATTAGGGGGCGAGGCAATCAGCCCCAGCATTTT. It is translated as CASSEIRGRGNQPQHF. The chain joins TRBV10-2 to TRBJ1-5; 7 bases align to TRBD1. The CDR3 is made up of 16 amino acids. V dropped 2 bases and J dropped 2; count of bases not matched to a gene: 6. Germline V gives CDR1 WSHSY, CDR2 SAAADI.

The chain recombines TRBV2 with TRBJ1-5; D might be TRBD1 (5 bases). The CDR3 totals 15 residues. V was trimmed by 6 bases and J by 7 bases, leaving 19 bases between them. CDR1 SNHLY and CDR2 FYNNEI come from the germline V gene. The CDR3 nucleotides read TGTGCCAGCAGCGGAAGGACCGGCGGGACCCAGCCCCAGCATTTT. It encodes CASSGRTGGTQPQHF.

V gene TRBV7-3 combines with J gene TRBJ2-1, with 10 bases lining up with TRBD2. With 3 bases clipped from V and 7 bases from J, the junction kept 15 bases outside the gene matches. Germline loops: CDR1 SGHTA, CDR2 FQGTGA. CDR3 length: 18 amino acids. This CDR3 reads CASSLGTASGSWGNEQFF. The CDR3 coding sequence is TGTGCCAGCAGCTTGGGTACGGCTAGCGGGAGCTGGGGGAATGAGCAGTTCTTC.

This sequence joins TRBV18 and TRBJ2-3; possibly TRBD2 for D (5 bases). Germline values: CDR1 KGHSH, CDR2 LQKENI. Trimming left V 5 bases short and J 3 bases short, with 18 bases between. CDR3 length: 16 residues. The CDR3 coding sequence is TGTGCCAGCTCAGAACAGCGGCCCCGAGATACAGATACGCAGTATTTT. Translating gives CASSEQRPRDTDTQYF. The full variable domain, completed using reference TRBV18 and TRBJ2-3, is NAGVMQNPRHLVRRRGQEARLRCSPMKGHSHVYWYRQLPEEGLKFMVYLQKENIIDESGMPKERFSAEFPKEGPSILRIQQVVRGDSAAYFCASSEQRPRDTDTQYFGPGTRLTVL.